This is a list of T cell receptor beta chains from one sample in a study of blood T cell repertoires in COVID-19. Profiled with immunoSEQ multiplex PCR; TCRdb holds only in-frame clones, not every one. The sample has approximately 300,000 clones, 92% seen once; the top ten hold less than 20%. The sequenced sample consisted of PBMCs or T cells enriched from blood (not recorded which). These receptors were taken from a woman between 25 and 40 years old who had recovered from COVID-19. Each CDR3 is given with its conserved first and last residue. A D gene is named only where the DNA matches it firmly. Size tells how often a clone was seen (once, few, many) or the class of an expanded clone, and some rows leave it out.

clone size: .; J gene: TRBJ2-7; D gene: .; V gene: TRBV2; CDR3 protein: CASSRTAYTYEQYF; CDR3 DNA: TGTGCCAGCAGTCGGACAGCGTACACCTACGAGCAGTACTTC
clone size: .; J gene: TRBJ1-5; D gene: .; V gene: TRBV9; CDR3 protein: CASSVGTGTNQPQHF; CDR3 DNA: TGTGCCAGCAGCGTAGGCACAGGTACCAATCAGCCCCAGCATTTT
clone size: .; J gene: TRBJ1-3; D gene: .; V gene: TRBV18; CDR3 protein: CASSPPVGREAGNTIYF; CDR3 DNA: TGTGCCAGCTCACCACCGGTAGGCAGGGAAGCTGGAAACACCATATATTTT
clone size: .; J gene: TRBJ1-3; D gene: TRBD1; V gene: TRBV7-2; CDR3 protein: CASSYPQGASGNTIYF; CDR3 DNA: TGTGCCAGCAGCTACCCACAGGGGGCGTCCGGAAACACCATATATTTT
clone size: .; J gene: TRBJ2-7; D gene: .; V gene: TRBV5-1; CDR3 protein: CASSPRGHGEQYF; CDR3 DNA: TGCGCCAGCAGCCCCAGAGGGCACGGGGAGCAGTACTTC
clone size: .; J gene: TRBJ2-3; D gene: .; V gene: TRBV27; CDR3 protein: CASSFSGYTDTQYF; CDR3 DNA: TGTGCCAGCAGTTTTTCAGGGTACACAGATACGCAGTATTTT
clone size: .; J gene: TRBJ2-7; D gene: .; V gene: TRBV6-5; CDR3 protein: CASSYFSGTLKYF; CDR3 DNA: TGTGCCAGCAGTTACTTCTCCGGGACTTTGAAGTACTTC
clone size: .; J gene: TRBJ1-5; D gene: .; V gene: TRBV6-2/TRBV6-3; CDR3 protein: CASSLESNWQPQHF; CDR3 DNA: TGTGCCAGCAGTCTTGAGTCGAACTGGCAGCCCCAGCATTTT
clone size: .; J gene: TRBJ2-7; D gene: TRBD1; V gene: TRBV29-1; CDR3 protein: CSVADRAAYEQYF; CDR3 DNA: TGCAGCGTTGCCGACAGGGCCGCCTACGAGCAGTACTTC
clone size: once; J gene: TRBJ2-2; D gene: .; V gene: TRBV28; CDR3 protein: CASSLPPGRQGTGELFF; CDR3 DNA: TGTGCCAGCAGTTTACCCCCAGGGCGGCAGGGAACCGGGGAGCTGTTTTTT
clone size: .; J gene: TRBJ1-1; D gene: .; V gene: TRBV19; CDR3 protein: CASRSGSAEAFF; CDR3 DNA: TGTGCCAGTAGAAGCGGGTCAGCCGAAGCTTTCTTT
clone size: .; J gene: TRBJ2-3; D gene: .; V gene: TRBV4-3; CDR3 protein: CASSQGLASPDTQYF; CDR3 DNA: TGCGCCAGCAGCCAAGGTCTAGCCTCCCCAGATACGCAGTATTTT
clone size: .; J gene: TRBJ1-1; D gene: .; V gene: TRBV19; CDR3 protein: CASSMGGLAEAFF; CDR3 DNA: TGTGCCAGTAGTATGGGGGGATTGGCTGAAGCTTTCTTT
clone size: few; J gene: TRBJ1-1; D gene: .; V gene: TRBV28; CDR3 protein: CASSPPNRFGREAFF; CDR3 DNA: TGTGCCAGCAGTCCGCCCAACCGGTTTGGGCGAGAAGCTTTCTTT
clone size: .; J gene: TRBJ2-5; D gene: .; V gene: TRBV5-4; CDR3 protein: CASSLVSTETQYF; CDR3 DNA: TGTGCCAGCAGCTTGGTATCTACAGAGACCCAGTACTTC
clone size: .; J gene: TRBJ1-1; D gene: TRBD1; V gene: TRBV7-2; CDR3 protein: CASSSSRQGGYTEAFF; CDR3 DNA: TGTGCCAGCAGCTCCTCAAGACAGGGAGGATACACTGAAGCTTTCTTT
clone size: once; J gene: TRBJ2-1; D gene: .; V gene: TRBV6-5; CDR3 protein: CASSYSGSSYNEQFF; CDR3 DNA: TGTGCCAGCAGTTACAGCGGATCCTCCTACAATGAGCAGTTCTTC
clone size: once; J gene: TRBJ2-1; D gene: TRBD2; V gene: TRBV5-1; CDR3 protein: CASSLGAGTSGYNEQFF; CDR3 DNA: TGCGCCAGCAGCTTGGGGGCCGGGACTAGCGGCTACAATGAGCAGTTCTTC
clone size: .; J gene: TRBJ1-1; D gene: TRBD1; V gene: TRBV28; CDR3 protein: CASSPAGGELTEAFF; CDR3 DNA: TGTGCCAGCAGTCCCGCAGGGGGCGAACTCACTGAAGCTTTCTTT
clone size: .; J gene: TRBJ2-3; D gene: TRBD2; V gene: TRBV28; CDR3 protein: CASSPLGSGRFLLNTDTQYF; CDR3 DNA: TGTGCCAGCAGTCCTCTGGGTAGCGGGAGGTTCCTCCTAAACACAGATACGCAGTATTTT
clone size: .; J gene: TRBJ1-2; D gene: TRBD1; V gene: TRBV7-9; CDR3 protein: CASSDGGQGDFSYGYTF; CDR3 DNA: TGTGCCAGCAGCGATGGTGGACAGGGGGACTTTTCCTATGGCTACACCTTC
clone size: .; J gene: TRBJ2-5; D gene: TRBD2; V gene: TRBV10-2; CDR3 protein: CASSESMASGRGETQYF; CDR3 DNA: TGCGCCAGCAGTGAGAGTATGGCTAGCGGGAGGGGGGAGACCCAGTACTTC
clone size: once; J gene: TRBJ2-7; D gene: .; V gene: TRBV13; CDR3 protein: CASQVGGSLYEQYF; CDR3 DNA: TGTGCCAGCCAGGTTGGGGGGAGTCTGTACGAGCAGTACTTC
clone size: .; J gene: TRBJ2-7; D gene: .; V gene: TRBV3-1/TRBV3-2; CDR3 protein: CASSLEGRSYEQYF; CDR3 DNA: TGTGCCAGCAGTCTGGAGGGCCGCTCCTACGAGCAGTACTTC
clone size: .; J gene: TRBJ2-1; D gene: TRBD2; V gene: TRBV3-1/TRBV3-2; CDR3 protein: CASSPGTSGRSAIF; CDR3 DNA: TGTGCCAGCAGCCCCGGGACTAGCGGGAGATCGGCCATCTTC
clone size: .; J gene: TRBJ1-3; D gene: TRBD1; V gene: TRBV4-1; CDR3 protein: CASSQLDRDENTIYF; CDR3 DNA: TGCGCCAGCAGCCAACTAGACAGGGACGAGAACACCATATATTTT
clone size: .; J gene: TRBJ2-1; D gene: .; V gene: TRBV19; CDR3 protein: CASSIQAGISYNEQFF; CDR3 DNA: TGTGCCAGTAGTATCCAAGCGGGCATCTCCTACAATGAGCAGTTCTTC
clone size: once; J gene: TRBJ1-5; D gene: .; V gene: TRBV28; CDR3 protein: CASRDSNQPQHF; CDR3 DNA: TGTGCCAGCCGGGATAGCAATCAGCCCCAGCATTTT
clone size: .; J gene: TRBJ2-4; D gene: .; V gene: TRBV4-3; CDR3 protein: CASSPDWAKNIQYF; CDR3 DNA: TGCGCCAGCAGCCCGGACTGGGCCAAAAACATTCAGTACTTC
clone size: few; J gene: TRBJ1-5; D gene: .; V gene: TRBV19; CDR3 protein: CASSPLGRAQVNQPQHF; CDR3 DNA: TGTGCCAGTAGCCCTCTGGGCAGGGCTCAAGTCAATCAGCCCCAGCATTTT
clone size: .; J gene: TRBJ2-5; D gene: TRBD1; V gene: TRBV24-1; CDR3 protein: CATSDVTGGFQETQYF; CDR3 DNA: TGTGCCACCAGTGATGTTACAGGGGGATTTCAAGAGACCCAGTACTTC
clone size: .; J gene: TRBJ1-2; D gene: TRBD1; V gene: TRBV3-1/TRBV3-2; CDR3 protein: CASSTGGNYGYTF; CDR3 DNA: TGTGCCAGCAGCACAGGGGGGAACTATGGCTACACCTTC
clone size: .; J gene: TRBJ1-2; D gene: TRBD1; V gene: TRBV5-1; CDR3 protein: CASSHDRASNYGYTF; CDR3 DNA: TGCGCCAGCAGTCATGACAGGGCCTCTAACTATGGCTACACCTTC
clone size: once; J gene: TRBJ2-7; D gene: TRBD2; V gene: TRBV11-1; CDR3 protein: CASSRSSGGSYEQYF; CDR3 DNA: TGTGCCAGCAGCCGATCTAGCGGGGGTTCCTACGAGCAGTACTTC
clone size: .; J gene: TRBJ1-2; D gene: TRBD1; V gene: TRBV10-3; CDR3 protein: CAISGDRRLDGYTF; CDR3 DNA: TGTGCCATCAGTGGGGACAGGAGACTTGATGGCTACACCTTC
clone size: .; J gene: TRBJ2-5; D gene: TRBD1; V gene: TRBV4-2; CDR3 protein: CASSPRTGSQETQYF; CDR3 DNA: TGTGCCAGCAGCCCCCGGACAGGGTCTCAAGAGACCCAGTACTTC
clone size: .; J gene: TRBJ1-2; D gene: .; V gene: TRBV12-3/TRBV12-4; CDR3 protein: CASSLVKGEGYTF; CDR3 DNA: TGTGCCAGCAGTTTGGTGAAGGGGGAAGGCTACACCTTC
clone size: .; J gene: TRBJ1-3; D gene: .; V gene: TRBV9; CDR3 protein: CASSPGQNSGNTIYF; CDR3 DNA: TGTGCCAGCAGCCCTGGACAGAACTCTGGAAACACCATATATTTT
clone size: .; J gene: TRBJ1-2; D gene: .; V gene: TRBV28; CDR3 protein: CASTLQAGAPLERGYTF; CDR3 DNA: TGTGCCAGCACCCTCCAAGCGGGGGCGCCACTCGAACGAGGCTACACCTTC
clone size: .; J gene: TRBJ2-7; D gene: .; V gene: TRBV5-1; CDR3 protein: CASSLAPGSGEQYF; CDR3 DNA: TGCGCCAGCAGCTTGGCCCCCGGTAGCGGCGAGCAGTACTTC
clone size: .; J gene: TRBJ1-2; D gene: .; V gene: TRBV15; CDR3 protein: CATSRENSLVGYTF; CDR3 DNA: TGTGCCACCAGCAGAGAGAACAGCTTGGTTGGCTACACCTTC
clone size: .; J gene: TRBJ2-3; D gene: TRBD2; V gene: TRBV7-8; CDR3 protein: CASSLWSSGNEDTQYF; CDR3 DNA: TGTGCCAGCAGCTTATGGTCTAGCGGGAATGAAGATACGCAGTATTTT
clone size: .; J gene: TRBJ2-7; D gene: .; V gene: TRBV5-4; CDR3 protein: CASSFNGGALDEQYF; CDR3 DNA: TGTGCCAGCAGCTTCAATGGGGGGGCGCTTGACGAGCAGTACTTC
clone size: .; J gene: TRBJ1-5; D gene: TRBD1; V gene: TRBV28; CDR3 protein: CASSTFGQGARRQPQHF; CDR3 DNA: TGTGCCAGCAGTACATTTGGACAGGGGGCTCGACGGCAGCCCCAGCATTTT
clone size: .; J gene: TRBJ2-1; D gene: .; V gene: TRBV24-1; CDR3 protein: CATSQGYNEQFF; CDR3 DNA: TGTGCCACCAGCCAGGGGTACAATGAGCAGTTCTTC
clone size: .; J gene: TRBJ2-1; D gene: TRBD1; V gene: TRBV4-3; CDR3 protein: CASSQAGTALNRQFF; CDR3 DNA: TGCGCCAGCAGCCAAGCCGGGACAGCGCTAAATCGTCAGTTCTTC
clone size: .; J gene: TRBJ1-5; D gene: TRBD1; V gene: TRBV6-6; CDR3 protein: CASVRTGGSDNQPQHF; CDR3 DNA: TGTGCCAGCGTCCGTACAGGGGGATCCGACAATCAGCCCCAGCATTTT
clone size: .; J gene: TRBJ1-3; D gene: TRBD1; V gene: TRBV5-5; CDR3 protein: CASSLGQGAGNTIYF; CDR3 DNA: TGTGCCAGCAGCCTGGGACAGGGGGCTGGAAACACCATATATTTT
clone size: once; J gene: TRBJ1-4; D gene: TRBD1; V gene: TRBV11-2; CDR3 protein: CASSAGQGVPYEKLFF; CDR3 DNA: TGTGCCAGCAGCGCGGGACAGGGAGTCCCTTATGAAAAACTGTTTTTT
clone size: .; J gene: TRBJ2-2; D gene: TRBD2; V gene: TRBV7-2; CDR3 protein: CASSLSGGGTGELFF; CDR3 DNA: TGTGCCAGCAGCTTAAGCGGGGGTGGGACCGGGGAGCTGTTTTTT
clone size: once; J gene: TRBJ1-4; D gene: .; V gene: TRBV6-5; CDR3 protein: CASSYSLETNEKLFF; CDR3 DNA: TGTGCCAGCAGTTACTCGCTAGAAACTAATGAAAAACTGTTTTTT
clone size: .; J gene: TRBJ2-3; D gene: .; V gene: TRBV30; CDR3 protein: CAWSVGGAGDTQYF; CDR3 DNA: TGTGCCTGGAGTGTAGGGGGGGCAGGTGATACGCAGTATTTT
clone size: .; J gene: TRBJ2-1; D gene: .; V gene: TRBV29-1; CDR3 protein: CSVSPGGPSYNEQFF; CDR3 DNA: TGCAGCGTCAGCCCAGGGGGGCCCTCCTACAATGAGCAGTTCTTC
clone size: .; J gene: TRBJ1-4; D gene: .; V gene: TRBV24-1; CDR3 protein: CATSDPASGGGEKLFF; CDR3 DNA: TGTGCCACCAGTGATCCCGCCTCGGGGGGCGGCGAAAAACTGTTTTTT